This T cell receptor (gamma chain) comes out of a study of Vδ1+ human thymocytes. Sequences come from RNA converted to cDNA by reverse transcription. CDR3 amplicons came from multiplex PCR with pooled V-gene forward and constant-region reverse primers. TCRdb re-called the multiplex PCR reads with CATT. The sample holds more than 9,000 gamma-chain clones, about 40% seen once. This clone was found a few times. Its specificity is not known. The CDR3 contains 14 residues. Germline V lookup: CDR1 EGSTGY, CDR2 YDSYTSSV. V was pared by 1 base and J by 9 bases, with 12 bases of the junction left unmatched. Study results and caveats: Thymic TRG and TRD repertoires appeared highly polyclonal. Many TRG clonotypes were shared between donors; TRD repertoires were essentially private.

The chain links TRGV4 to TRGJ1 or TRGJ2. The specimen was Vdelta1+ gamma-delta thymocytes from the thymus. The subset was: FACS-sorted CD3+ TCRalphabeta- TCRVdelta1+ TCRVdelta2- thymocytes. The sequence came from a boy in the first two years of life who had congenital heart surgery. CDR3 sequence: CATWDGPLMGKKLF. The CDR3 DNA is TGTGCCACCTGGGATGGCCCCCTTATGGGTAAGAAACTCTTT.